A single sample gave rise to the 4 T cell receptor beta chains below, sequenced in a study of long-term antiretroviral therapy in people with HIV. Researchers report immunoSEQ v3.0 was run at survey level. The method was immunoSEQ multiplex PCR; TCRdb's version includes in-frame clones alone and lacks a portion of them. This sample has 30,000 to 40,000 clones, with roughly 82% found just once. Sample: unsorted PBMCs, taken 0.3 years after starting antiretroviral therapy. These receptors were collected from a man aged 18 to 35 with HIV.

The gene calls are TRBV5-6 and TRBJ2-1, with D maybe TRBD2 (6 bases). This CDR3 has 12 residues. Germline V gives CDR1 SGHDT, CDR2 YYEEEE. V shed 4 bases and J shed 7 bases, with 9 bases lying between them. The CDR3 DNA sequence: TGTGCCAGCAGCCCAGGAGGGAATGAGCAGTTCTTC. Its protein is CASSPGGNEQFF. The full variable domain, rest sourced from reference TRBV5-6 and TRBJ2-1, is DAGVTQSPTHLIKTRGQQVTLRCSPKSGHDTVSWYQQALGQGPQFIFQYYEEEERQRGNFPDRFSGHQFPNYSSELNVNALLLGDSALYLCASSPGGNEQFFGPGTRLTVL.

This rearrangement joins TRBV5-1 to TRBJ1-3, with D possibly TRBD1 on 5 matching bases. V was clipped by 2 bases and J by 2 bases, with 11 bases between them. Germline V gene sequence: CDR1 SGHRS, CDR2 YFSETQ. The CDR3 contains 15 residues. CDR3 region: CASSFAGNTGNTIYF. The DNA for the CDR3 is TGCGCCAGCAGCTTCGCAGGGAACACTGGAAACACCATATATTTT.

CDR3 sequence: CASTHPSFGGKTQYF. In DNA, the CDR3 is TGTGCCAGCACCCACCCAAGTTTTGGAGGAAAGACCCAGTACTTC. The chain uses TRBV6-6 and TRBJ2-5; tentative D call: TRBD2 (5 bases). The V end was cut by 7 bases, the J end by 6 bases, with 21 bases between. The CDR3 is made up of 15 amino acids. From germline, CDR1 is MNHNY and CDR2 SVGAGI (reference sequence).

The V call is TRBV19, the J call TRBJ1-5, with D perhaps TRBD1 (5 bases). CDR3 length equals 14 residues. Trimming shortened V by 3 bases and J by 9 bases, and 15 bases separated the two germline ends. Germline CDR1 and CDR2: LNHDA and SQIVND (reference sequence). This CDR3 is CASSISGESRPQHF. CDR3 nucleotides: TGTGCCAGTAGTATTTCGGGGGAGTCTAGGCCCCAGCATTTT.